The present T cell receptor beta chain was sequenced within a study of shared clonotypes between healthy human individuals. About the study: CD8 memory received one plate per donor, CD8 naive two, CD4 memory three and CD4 naive three. Findings of the study overall: Among non-shared clonotypes, generation probabilities were lower than among those shared by all four donors.

Regarding this clone: Antigen specificity is unknown.

Produced via immunoSEQ multiplex PCR; TCRdb's table is partial and in-frame only. Among about 2,500,000 clones listed, over 85% were seen once. The TCR originated in a man younger than 30 in good health. Sequences were obtained from naive CD4+ T cells sorted from blood. Specified subset: CD45RA+ positively selected.

CDR3 coding DNA: TGTGCCAGCACCCCTCTGGGACAGGAGGACACCGGGGAGCTGTTTTTT. Its translation: CASTPLGQEDTGELFF. J is TRBJ2-2 and V is TRBV27; TRBD1 agrees at 8 bases. CDR1 is MNHEY and CDR2 is SMNVEV in the germline V gene (reference sequence). Trimming cost V 7 bases and J 3 bases; bases outside gene matches: 10. This CDR3 has 16 amino acids.